The T cell receptor (beta chain) under discussion was sequenced for a study of T cell repertoires in cytomegalovirus infection. Study-wide context: Public TCR beta signatures indicated both CMV infection and matching HLA type. Study-level points and caveats: HLA-C-restricted CMV clonotypes gave the most frequent clonotype in two of eight donors. Cumulative frequency of public TCR beta families picked out carriers of CMV plus the relevant HLA.

The germline gives CDR1 MDHEN, CDR2 SYDVKM. This CDR3 is built from 16 residues. The ends were cut back, 7 bases at V and 3 bases at J, with 22 bases in the middle. Points on this clonotype: Its antigen is currently unknown.

A single record per CDR3 protein comes from TCRdb applying MiXCR to the reads. The sample contains under 850,000 distinct CDR3 sequences, 35% of which appear only once. The chain recombines TRBV28 with TRBJ2-7, with D possibly TRBD2 on 6 matching bases. The sample was PBMCs. The receptor was derived from a human donor in good health (CMV status not recorded). Some clones in this sample may be carry-over from other donors' samples. The CDR3 nucleotides are TGTGCCAGCAACCCATCGGGGACTGGGATCCGCTACGAGCAGTACTTC. It specifies CASNPSGTGIRYEQYF.